This T cell receptor beta chain was profiled in a study of blood T cell repertoires in COVID-19 (dated by TCRdb to 2020 to 2021). Regarding the study in general: The collaborator samples originated in the United States, Italy and Spain and spanned the acute and convalescent phases of COVID-19. Deeply sampled blood TCRbeta repertoires from subjects exposed to, actively infected with, or recovered from COVID-19 were included in the dataset. Nearly every sample came with metadata listing a de-identified subject ID, COVID-19 status, age in years and sex. Samples were obtained from the ongoing ImmuneRACE study (first 160 participants) and from 950 to 1,500 subjects provided by 6 global collaborators. The prospective study material was composed of cDNA or gDNA derived from T cells, B-cell-depleted T cells, or PBMCs. Where HLA class I and class II types were available, the types were taken from metadata supplied by the sample provider, not from assay-based typing. The repertoires were released in a freely available public database intended as a resource for research on the immune response to SARS-CoV-2. The paper as a whole reports these results and caveats: Clinical and demographic metadata were provided uncurated, with the amount varying by source and participant.

CDR1 and CDR2 were assigned from the germline V gene (reference sequence) as LNHNV and YYDKDF. Germline trimming amounts to 5 bases on V and 0 bases on J, with 15 as the count of junction bases outside the gene matches. The CDR3 runs 19 residues from the cysteine to the phenylalanine. Kept here is only the CDR3 DNA, which spans 57 bases and is read in frame from base 1. Enrolling through a virtual design, the prospective study's participants ranged in age from roughly 18 to 89 years and lived across 24 United States geographic areas. In the prospective study, cohorts were assigned on the basis of participant-reported clinical history obtained from a screening survey and a study questionnaire. For ImmuneRACE Cohort 3, a participant was defined as recovered based on two consecutive negative NP/OP PCR tests, clearance by a healthcare professional, or resolution of symptoms. In the prospective study, whole blood, serum and a nasopharyngeal or oropharyngeal swab were collected from each participant by mobile phlebotomists. Additional blood draws and questionnaires over an approximately two-month period could optionally be provided by prospective study participants. Prospective study blood samples were shipped either frozen or at room temperature before DNA extraction.

On this clone itself: Its binding antigen is unknown. Qualities for individual bases were not recorded, and no much larger clone is one base off.

The immunoSEQ Assay, a bias-controlled multiplex PCR, was used to amplify TCRbeta CDR3 regions from genomic DNA. The paper's data handling went like this. Nucleated cell counts per sample were estimated from amplification of reference gene primers within the assay. To quantify the absolute abundance of each unique TCRbeta CDR3 rearrangement, sequence reads were collapsed and filtered. Productive Simpson clonality was computed per sample as the square root of Simpson's diversity index over productive rearrangements. TCRdb stores this immuneACCESS table with in-frame sequences only. Part of the clones is absent; in the studies checked, under half of the shortfall reflects unresolved V genes, and no reason is known for the rest. V, J and clone size were drawn from that table, and D and trimming were deduced from the DNA. Here the sample has roughly 260,000 clones; 86% occur a single time. Of the sample, around 2.4% is held by the ten largest clones.

Sequenced input: PBMCs or T cells enriched from blood (not recorded which). The chain couples TRBV15 to TRBJ1-5; 8 junctional bases match TRBD1. This receptor was identified in a woman under 30 who had recovered from COVID-19. CDR3 loop: CATSYPFDRGMNSNQPQHF. The bases read TGTGCCACCAGCTACCCTTTCGACAGGGGTATGAATAGCAATCAGCCCCAGCATTTT.